This T cell receptor beta chain was sequenced during a study of blood T cells in healthy people across ages. Germline V gene sequence: CDR1 SQVTM, CDR2 ANQGSEA. Unmatched junction bases numbered 7, after V lost 8 bases and J lost 10 bases. The CDR3 is 13 residues long. Combining a sample-barcoded 5' primer with a J-beta primer mix, a second PCR ran for roughly 6 to 12 cycles. Each CDR3 protein is one row after TCRdb ran MiXCR on the 5' RACE reads. The sample holds hundreds of thousands of distinct CDR3 sequences, 49% seen once. The sample was blood. This sequence originates from a woman aged 55 to 70 in good health. The rearrangement links TRBV29-1 to TRBJ2-1, with TRBD2 identical over 14 bases. The CDR3 DNA reads TGCAGCAGCCCGGGACTAGCGGGAGTCGAGCAGTTCTTC. As protein: CSSPGLAGVEQFF.